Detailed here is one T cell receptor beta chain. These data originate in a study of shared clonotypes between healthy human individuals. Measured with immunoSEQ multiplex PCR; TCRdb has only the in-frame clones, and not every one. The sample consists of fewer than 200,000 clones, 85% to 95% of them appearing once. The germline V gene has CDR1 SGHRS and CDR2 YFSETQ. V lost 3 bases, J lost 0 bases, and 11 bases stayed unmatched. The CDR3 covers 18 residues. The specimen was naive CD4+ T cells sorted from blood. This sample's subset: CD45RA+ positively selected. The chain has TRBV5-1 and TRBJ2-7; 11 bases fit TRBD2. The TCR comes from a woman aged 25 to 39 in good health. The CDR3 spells CASSSNGLAGPSSYEQYF. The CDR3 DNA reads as TGCGCCAGCAGCTCAAATGGACTAGCGGGTCCGAGCTCCTACGAGCAGTACTTC.